A single sample gave rise to the 18 T cell receptor delta chains below, sequenced in a study of gamma-delta T cells after stem cell transplantation. TCRdb re-called the RT-PCR reads through CATT. This sample carries 1,500 to 2,000 delta-chain clones, 1.5% to 2% of them seen once, and the ten largest clones take 65% to 70%. Sequencing was performed on gamma-delta T cells. The receptor set was obtained from a human donor. It is not recorded whose cells these are; they may come from a transplant donor.

As to this clone: TCRdb assigns this DNA the protein of a much larger clone, which departs from its translation at residue 4; this likely reflects a read error, and the protein shown comes from translating the DNA. V gene TRDV2 combines with J gene TRDJ1; 12 nucleotides agree with TRDD3. CDR3 length: 19 amino acids. Germline V CDR1 and CDR2: GEAIGNYY, EKD. The CDR3 region is CACNTLYAGGYENTDKLIF. CDR3 in DNA: TGTGCCTGTAACACACTATATGCTGGGGGATACGAAAACACCGATAAACTCATCTTT.

Remarks on this clone: With a far larger clone one base away, a read error is the likely cause. The sample carries other DNA sequences with the same CDR3. The genes are TRDV2 and TRDJ1; 10 positions match TRDD3. Trimming at V came to 0 bases and at J to 0 bases, leaving 15 bases not matched to a gene. This CDR3 region has 20 residues. Germline lookup yields CDR1 GEAIGNYY and CDR2 EKD. The CDR3 protein is CACDTVVRGGYVGHTDKLIF. DNA of the CDR3: TGTGCCTGTGACACCGTGGTCCGCGGGGGATACGTAGGGCACACCGATAAACTCATCTTT.

This clone qualifies as medium-sized. Given a far larger clone just one base away, this is likely a sequencing read error. This chain joins TRDV2 and TRDJ3; 12 bases fit TRDD3. The germline V gene encodes CDR1 GEAIGNYY and CDR2 EKD. Trimming removed 1 base from V and 0 bases from J; junction bases left unmatched: 12. This CDR3 has 22 amino acids. The CDR3 DNA follows: TGTGCCTGTGACACAGTACTGGGGGATACTACCCCCAGCTCCTGGGACACCCGACAGATGTTTTTC. Its translation is CACDTVLGDTTPSSWDTRQMFF.

This clone is medium-sized by share. Compared with germline, one end of the junction differs, possibly owing to a read error. The sample holds other DNA sequences that translate to the same CDR3. This sequence joins TRDV2 and TRDJ1; 11 positions agree with TRDD3. This CDR3 contains 14 residues. From germline, CDR1 is GEAIGNYY and CDR2 EKD. CDR3 protein: CACDTLGDTGKLIF. CDR3 coding DNA: TGTGCCTGTGACACGCTGGGGGATACCGGTAAACTCATCTTT.

Comment on this clone: TCRdb records a much larger clone's protein for this DNA, with a difference at residue 8 that likely arises from a read error; the protein given is the translation of the DNA. The V and J genes are TRDV2 and TRDJ1; 8 bases line up with TRDD3. Germline-derived CDR1 and CDR2 are GEAIGNYY and EKD. Losses at the gene ends were 3 bases for V and 3 bases for J; bases not matched to a gene: 17. The CDR3 loop spans 18 amino acids. In DNA, the CDR3 is TGTGCCTGTGACGTACTGGGGGGTACGAAGGAGGACGCCGATAAACTCATCTTT. Residues: CACDVLGGTKEDADKLIF.

By share, this clone ranks as medium-sized (0.01 to 0.1%). This likely came from a read error, as a far larger clone is one base away. The sample has other DNA sequences that encode this CDR3 too. The V call is TRDV2, the J call TRDJ1; 8 positions agree with TRDD3. Germline trimming cut 1 base from V and 0 bases from J; bases unmatched to any gene: 3. CDR3 length: 15 amino acids. From germline, CDR1 is GEAIGNYY and CDR2 EKD. The CDR3 region is CACDTLGAYTDKLIF. Here the CDR3 DNA reads TGTGCCTGTGACACACTGGGGGCCTACACCGATAAACTCATCTTT.

Comments on this clone: A far larger clone differs by one base, so this is likely a read error. V and J are TRDV2 and TRDJ1; 10 nucleotides agree with TRDD3. V shed 0 bases and J 0 bases; nucleotides not matched to a gene: 15. Per germline, CDR1 GEAIGNYY and CDR2 EKD. The length of the CDR3 is 20 residues. The CDR3 is CACDTVVRGGYVRHTDKLIF. CDR3 DNA sequence: TGTGCCTGTGACACCGTGGTCCGCGGGGGATACGTGAGGCACACCGATAAACTCATCTTT.

This clone was detected a few times. The translation of this DNA and the TCRdb protein of a much larger clone differ at residue 11, probably owing to a read error; the protein shown here is translated from the DNA. This chain uses TRDV2 with TRDJ1; D ambiguous. The CDR3 has 16 residues. The germline V gene encodes CDR1 GEAIGNYY and CDR2 EKD. The V end was cut by 0 bases, the J end by 3 bases, with 16 bases between. DNA for the CDR3: TGTGCCTGTGACACCGTCGGCCTGGAGTTGGCCGATAAACTCATCTTT. Amino acid sequence: CACDTVGLELADKLIF.

This clone came up a few times. The chain links TRDV2 to TRDJ1, with 7 bases lining up with TRDD3. Germline CDR1 and CDR2: GEAIGNYY and EKD. The V and J ends lost 3 bases and 3 bases, in that order; junction bases with no gene match: 9. The CDR3 is made up of 15 amino acids. Here the CDR3 DNA reads TGTGCCTGTGACTCCTGGGGGTCTCACGCCGATAAACTCATCTTT. This gives the protein CACDSWGSHADKLIF.

In its sample, this clone ranks as medium-sized. Different DNA sequences within this sample yield the same CDR3. V is TRAV38-2/DV8 and J is TRDJ1; D might be TRDD2 (7 bases). This CDR3 contains 21 residues. V lost 1 base to trimming and J lost 0 bases, with 28 bases between them. Germline V lookup: CDR1 TSESDYY, CDR2 QEAYKQQN. CDR3 DNA: TGTGCTTATAGGAGCCTTTCCTACGCCGACTGGGTGATCCTATACACCGATAAACTCATCTTT. Translating gives CAYRSLSYADWVILYTDKLIF.

The chain links TRAV29/DV5 to TRDJ2, with TRDD3 matching 12 bases. The V gene's germline CDR1 is NSMFDY and CDR2 ISSIKDK. V shed 2 bases and J 5 bases; nucleotides not matched to a gene: 22. This CDR3 is built from 21 residues. The CDR3 protein is CAARASHPPIWGIRRTAQLFF. The CDR3 DNA follows: TGTGCAGCAAGGGCTTCCCACCCACCCATCTGGGGGATACGCAGAACAGCACAACTCTTCTTT. The complete variable domain, with remaining parts taken from reference TRAV29/DV5 and TRDJ2, reads DQQVKQNSPSLSVQEGRISILNCDYTNSMFDYFLWYKKYPAEGPTFLISISSIKDKNEDGRFTVFLNKSAKHLSLHIVPSQPGDSAVYFCAARASHPPIWGIRRTAQLFFGKGTQLIVEP.

This clone was found many times. The chain links TRDV3 to TRDJ1; possibly TRDD3 for D (6 bases). Germline-derived CDR1 and CDR2 are TVYSNPD and GDNSRS (reference sequence). The CDR3 extends over 18 amino acids. Trimming took off 4 bases at V and 0 bases at J, with 27 bases between the two ends. The CDR3 loop is CASLPPSATGRYTDKLIF. DNA of the CDR3: TGTGCCTCCTTACCGCCTTCTGCGACTGGGCGATACACCGATAAACTCATCTTT.

This clone came up a few times. A far larger clone is off by one base, so a read error is likely. The chain couples TRDV2 to TRDJ1; tentatively, D is TRDD3 (5 bases). The V gene lost 5 bases and the J gene lost 0 bases, with 21 bases spanning the gap. Germline CDR1 GEAIGNYY, CDR2 EKD. The CDR3 has 17 residues. CDR3 DNA sequence: TGTGCCTGTGGCACGCTCTCTCGGGATCCACACACCGATAAACTCATCTTT. The encoded protein is CACGTLSRDPHTDKLIF.

This clone was counted a few times. The protein TCRdb lists belongs to a much larger clone and differs from this DNA's translation at residue 3, which points to a read error; the protein shown is made from the DNA. The J gene is TRDJ1, the V gene TRDV2; D gene uncertain. Germline CDR1 is GEAIGNYY and CDR2 is EKD. CDR3 length equals 15 residues. The CDR3 sequence: CASDTVSQNTDKLIF. CDR3 coding DNA: TGTGCCAGTGACACCGTATCTCAAAACACCGATAAACTCATCTTT.

This clone was observed a few times. This likely came from a read error, as a far larger clone is one base away. At the DNA level, this CDR3 is encoded by other sequences in the same sample as well. The gene calls are TRDV2 and TRDJ1; TRDD3 matches 8 bases. The CDR3 is made up of 16 amino acids. Losses at the gene ends were 3 bases for V and 0 bases for J; bases not matched to a gene: 8. The V gene's germline CDR1 is GEAIGNYY and CDR2 EKD. This CDR3 is CACDLLGDEYTDKLIF. CDR3 sequence (DNA): TGTGCCTGTGACCTCCTGGGGGACGAGTACACCGATAAACTCATCTTT.

This clone was seen more than once but under ten times. A read error is the likely source, as a far larger clone sits one nucleotide away. Other DNA sequences in this sample translate to the same CDR3. The CDR3 DNA is TGTGCCTGTGACACCGTGGTCCGCGGGGGATACGTGGGGCACACTGATAAACTCATCTTT. It codes for CACDTVVRGGYVGHTDKLIF. This rearrangement joins TRDV2 to TRDJ1, with 10 bases aligning to TRDD3. Germline V gene sequence: CDR1 GEAIGNYY, CDR2 EKD. This CDR3 spans 20 amino acids.

This clone is termed medium-sized. A far larger clone is only one base removed, so a read error is likely. Other DNA sequences in this sample translate to the same CDR3. The chain joins TRDV1 to TRDJ1; TRDD2 matches at 8 bases. Trimming at V came to 5 bases and at J to 3 bases, leaving 20 bases not matched to a gene. Germline V gene sequence: CDR1 TSWWSYY, CDR2 QGS. CDR3 length equals 19 residues. The CDR3 region is CALGTPFLILGNGADKLIF. CDR3 nucleotide sequence: TGTGCTCTTGGGACCCCCTTCCTAATACTAGGGAACGGGGCCGATAAACTCATCTTT.

On this clone itself: TCRdb has a much larger clone's protein, which differs at residue 3 from the translation of this DNA, likely because of a read error; what is shown is the protein translated from the DNA. The genes are TRDV2 and TRDJ1, with TRDD3 matching 13 bases. The CDR3 is 21 residues long. Germline CDR1 GEAIGNYY, CDR2 EKD. The CDR3 DNA reads TGTGCCGGTGACACCGTGATACTGGGGGATACGTCCAACCCGTACACCGATAAACTCATCTTT. It is translated as CAGDTVILGDTSNPYTDKLIF.